Ten or more counts support the clone carrying this T cell receptor (beta chain). Its target is unknown. The data were obtained in a study of identical twins. Study observations and caveats: The authors drew conclusions from cross-sectional statistical analysis rather than following the same donors. The study found weaker excess twin sharing in beta out-of-frame sequences.

The CDR3 covers 11 residues. The germline CDR1 and CDR2 sequences are SGHRS and YFSETQ. V lost 1 base and J 15 bases, leaving 11 bases between the germline ends. Template switching introduced a universal primer site, and the cDNA bore unique molecular identifiers. MiXCR, run by TCRdb on the 5' RACE reads, gives a single entry per CDR3 protein. The sample consists of hundreds of thousands of distinct CDR3 sequences, over 5% of them appearing once. The clonotype originates from a man aged 18 to 30 in good health. V and J are TRBV5-1 and TRBJ2-1; D remains unclear. The sample was naive T cells sorted from blood. This CDR3 is CASSLTTQWFF. The CDR3 bases are TGCGCCAGCAGCTTGACCACTCAATGGTTCTTC.